This T cell receptor (beta chain) stems from a study of blood T cells in healthy people across ages. This clonotype came up a few times. Combining a sample-barcoded 5' primer with a J-beta primer mix, a second PCR ran for roughly 7 to 11 cycles. TCRdb reprocessed the 5' RACE reads with MiXCR, giving one entry per CDR3 protein. The sample holds roughly 1.9 million distinct CDR3 sequences, about 39% seen once. Trimming at V came to 5 bases and at J to 1 base, leaving 5 bases not matched to a gene. The CDR3 totals 16 residues. The germline CDR1 and CDR2 sequences are MNHEY and SMNVEV (reference sequence).

V is TRBV27 and J is TRBJ1-4; TRBD1 matches 9 bases. The receptor comes from a human donor in good health. The sample was blood. DNA for the CDR3: TGTGCCAGCAGTACGAACAGGGGGCAAACTAATGAAAAACTGTTTTTT. Its translation is CASSTNRGQTNEKLFF.